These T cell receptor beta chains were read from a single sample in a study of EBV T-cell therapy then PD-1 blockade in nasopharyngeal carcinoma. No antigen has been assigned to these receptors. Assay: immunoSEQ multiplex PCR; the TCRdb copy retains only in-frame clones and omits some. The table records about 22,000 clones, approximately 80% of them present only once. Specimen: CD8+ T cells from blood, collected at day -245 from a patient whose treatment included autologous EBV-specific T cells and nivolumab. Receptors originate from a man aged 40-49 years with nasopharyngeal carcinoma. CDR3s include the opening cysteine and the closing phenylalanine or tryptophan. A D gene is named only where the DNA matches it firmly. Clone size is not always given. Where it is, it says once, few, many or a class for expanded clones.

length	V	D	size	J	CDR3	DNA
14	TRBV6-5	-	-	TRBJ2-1	CASRGAGGYNEQFF	TGTGCCAGCAGGGGGGCCGGGGGATACAATGAGCAGTTCTTC
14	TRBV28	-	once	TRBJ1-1	CASSLGGAPTEAFF	TGTGCCAGCAGTTTAGGCGGGGCGCCCACTGAAGCTTTCTTT
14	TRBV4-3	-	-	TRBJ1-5	CASSQVGVDQPQHF	TGCGCCAGCAGCCAAGTCGGGGTGGATCAGCCCCAGCATTTT
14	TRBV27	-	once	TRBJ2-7	CASTPTWGNYEQYF	TGTGCCAGCACCCCCACTTGGGGAAATTACGAGCAGTACTTC
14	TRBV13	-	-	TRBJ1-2	CASRRFTGNYGYTF	TGTGCCAGCAGGCGGTTTACGGGGAACTATGGCTACACCTTC
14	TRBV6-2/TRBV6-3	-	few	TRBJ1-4	CASSYSTEGEKLFF	TGTGCCAGCAGTTACTCGACTGAAGGTGAAAAACTGTTTTTT
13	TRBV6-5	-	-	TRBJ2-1	CASSYADSNEQFF	TGTGCCAGCAGTTACGCCGACAGTAATGAGCAGTTCTTC
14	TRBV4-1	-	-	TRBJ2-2	CASSQALNTGELFF	TGCGCCAGCAGCCAAGCCCTGAACACCGGGGAGCTGTTTTTT
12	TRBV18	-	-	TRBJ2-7	CASSSLEDEQYF	TGTGCCAGCTCATCCCTCGAGGATGAGCAGTACTTC
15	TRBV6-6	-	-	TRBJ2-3	CASSYSQISTDTQYF	TGTGCCAGCAGTTACTCCCAGATAAGCACAGATACGCAGTATTTT
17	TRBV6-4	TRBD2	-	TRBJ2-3	CASSEEAGGPGSDTQYF	TGTGCCAGCAGTGAAGAAGCGGGGGGGCCGGGCTCAGATACGCAGTATTTT
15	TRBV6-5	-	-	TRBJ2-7	CASSYSWVLRYEQYF	TGTGCCAGCAGTTACTCCTGGGTCCTCCGCTACGAGCAGTACTTC
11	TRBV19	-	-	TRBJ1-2	CASSRTSGYTF	TGTGCCAGTAGTCGGACGTCCGGCTACACCTTC
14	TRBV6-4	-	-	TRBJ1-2	CASSDSEGTSGYTF	TGTGCCAGCAGTGACTCGGAGGGGACGAGTGGCTACACCTTC
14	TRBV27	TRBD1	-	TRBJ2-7	CASMRAGGKNEQYF	TGTGCCAGCATGAGGGCAGGGGGAAAAAACGAGCAGTACTTC
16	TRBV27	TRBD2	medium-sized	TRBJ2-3	CASTQGLAGLTDTQYF	TGTGCCAGCACTCAGGGACTAGCGGGACTCACAGATACGCAGTATTTT
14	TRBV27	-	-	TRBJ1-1	CASRPRDPNTEAFF	TGTGCCAGCAGACCTCGGGACCCTAACACTGAAGCTTTCTTT